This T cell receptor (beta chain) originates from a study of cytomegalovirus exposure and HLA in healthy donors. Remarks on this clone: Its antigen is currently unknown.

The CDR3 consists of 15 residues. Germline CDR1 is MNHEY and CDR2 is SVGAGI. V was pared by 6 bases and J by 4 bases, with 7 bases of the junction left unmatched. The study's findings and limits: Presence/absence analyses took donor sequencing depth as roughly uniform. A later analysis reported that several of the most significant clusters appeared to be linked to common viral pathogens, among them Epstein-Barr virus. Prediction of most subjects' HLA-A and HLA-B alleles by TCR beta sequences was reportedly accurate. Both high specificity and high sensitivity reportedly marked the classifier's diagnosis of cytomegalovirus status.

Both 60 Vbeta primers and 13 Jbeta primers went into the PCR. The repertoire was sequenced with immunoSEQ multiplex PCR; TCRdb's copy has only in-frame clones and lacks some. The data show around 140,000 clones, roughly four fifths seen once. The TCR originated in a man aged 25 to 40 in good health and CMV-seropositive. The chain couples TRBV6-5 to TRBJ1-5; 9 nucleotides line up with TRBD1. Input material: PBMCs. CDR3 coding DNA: TGTGCCAGCAGCCCGGACAGGGGAAGGAATCAGCCCCAGCATTTT. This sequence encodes CASSPDRGRNQPQHF.